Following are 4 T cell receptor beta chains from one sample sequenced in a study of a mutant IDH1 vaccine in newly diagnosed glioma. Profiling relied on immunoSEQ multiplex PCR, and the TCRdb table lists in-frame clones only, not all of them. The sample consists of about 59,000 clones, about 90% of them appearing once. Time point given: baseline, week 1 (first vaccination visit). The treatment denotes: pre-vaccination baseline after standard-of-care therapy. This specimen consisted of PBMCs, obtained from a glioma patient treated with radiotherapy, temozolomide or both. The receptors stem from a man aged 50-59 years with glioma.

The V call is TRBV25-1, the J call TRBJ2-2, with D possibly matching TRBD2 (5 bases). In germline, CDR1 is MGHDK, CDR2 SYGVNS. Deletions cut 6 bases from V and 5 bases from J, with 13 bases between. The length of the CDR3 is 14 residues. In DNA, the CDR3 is TGTGCCAGCAGGCGTCGGGGATCGACCGGGGAGCTGTTTTTT. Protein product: CASRRRGSTGELFF.

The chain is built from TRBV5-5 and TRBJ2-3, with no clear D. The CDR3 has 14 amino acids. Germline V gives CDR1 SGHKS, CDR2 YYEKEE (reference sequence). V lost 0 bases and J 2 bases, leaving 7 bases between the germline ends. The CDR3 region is CASSLAGFTDTQYF. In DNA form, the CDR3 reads TGTGCCAGCAGCTTGGCCGGGTTCACAGATACGCAGTATTTT.

This CDR3 is CASSQGQSGNTIYF. CDR3 DNA sequence: TGTGCCAGCAGCCAAGGACAGTCTGGAAACACCATATATTTT. J is TRBJ1-3 and V is TRBV5-4; D may be TRBD1 (6 bases). The CDR3 has 14 residues. Germline-derived CDR1 and CDR2 are SGHNT and YYREEE (reference sequence). Trimming cost V 4 bases and J 1 base, with 9 bases left between them.

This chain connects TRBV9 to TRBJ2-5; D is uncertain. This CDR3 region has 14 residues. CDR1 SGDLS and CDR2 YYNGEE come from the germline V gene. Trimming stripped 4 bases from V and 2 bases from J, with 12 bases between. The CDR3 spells CASSSGQLQETQYF. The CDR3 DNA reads TGTGCCAGCAGCTCGGGCCAGTTACAAGAGACCCAGTACTTC.